This TCR beta chain was recorded in a study of blood T cell repertoires in COVID-19. As for the study in general: COVID-19 samples, acute and convalescent, were from the United States, Italy and Spain. Sample material is recorded as cDNA or gDNA derived from T cells, B-cell-depleted T cells, or PBMCs.

In the original workflow: Estimation of nucleated cell counts relied on the amplification of reference gene primers. The method was immunoSEQ multiplex PCR; TCRdb's version includes in-frame clones alone and lacks a portion of them. The V and J calls and the clone size are those of that table, but D and trimming were determined from the DNA. This table holds 100,000 to 150,000 clones, approximately 83% found once. The sample taken for sequencing was peripheral blood. The source of this sequence is a man at least 80 years old with active or convalescent COVID-19.

CDR3 in amino acids: CATSDLTSGRSNEQFF. The CDR3 DNA sequence: TGTGCCACCAGTGATTTGACTAGCGGGAGGTCCAATGAGCAGTTCTTC. The rearrangement joins TRBV24-1 to TRBJ2-1; the match to TRBD2 covers 12 bases. Germline V gene sequence: CDR1 KGHDR, CDR2 SFDVKD. With V trimmed by 0 bases and J by 6 bases, 2 bases remained unmatched. The CDR3 runs to 16 residues.